This TCR beta chain was recorded in a study of cytomegalovirus exposure and HLA in healthy donors. Germline V gene data show CDR1 as SGHAT and CDR2 as FQNNGV. The CDR3 consists of 15 residues. V trimming: 5 bases; J trimming: 5 bases; junction bases outside the gene matches: 3. The study ran its PCR with 60 Vbeta and 13 Jbeta primers. Some clones are missing from TCRdb's copy, which holds only in-frame ones; the method was immunoSEQ multiplex PCR. This sample yields about 170,000 clones, of which 80% to 90% are seen a single time; over 2% belongs to the top ten. The sample comprised PBMCs. The chain combines TRBV11-2 with TRBJ2-2; 12 bases map to TRBD2. The TCR was taken from a man aged 25-45 years in good health and CMV-seropositive. Written as DNA, the CDR3 is TGTGCCAGCAGCCAGACTAGCGGGAGAACCGGGGAGCTGTTTTTT. Translation gives CASSQTSGRTGELFF. Full variable domain (missing parts from reference TRBV11-2 and TRBJ2-2): EAGVAQSPRYKIIEKRQSVAFWCNPISGHATLYWYQQILGQGPKLLIQFQNNGVVDDSQLPKDRFSAERLKGVDSTLKIQPAKLEDSAVYLCASSQTSGRTGELFFGEGSRLTVL.